This entry features one T cell receptor beta chain sequence. Produced via immunoSEQ multiplex PCR; TCRdb's table is partial and in-frame only. The table shows 110,000 or so clones, with around 88% occurring only once. Per the germline V gene, CDR1 is SGDLS and CDR2 is YYNGEE. CDR3 length equals 16 residues. Trimming removed 3 bases from V and 8 bases from J; junction bases left unmatched: 10. The data are from a study of T cell responses to AZD1222 COVID-19 vaccine. The starting material was peripheral blood, obtained 28 days after the second AZD1222 dose. The rearrangement links TRBV9 to TRBJ2-1; TRBD2 matches 11 bases. This receptor was taken from an adult who received the AZD1222 COVID-19 vaccine. CDR3 protein: CASSARGSGGAYEQFF. The CDR3 DNA sequence: TGTGCCAGCAGCGCCCGGGGTAGCGGGGGGGCCTATGAGCAGTTCTTC.